This T cell receptor beta chain was captured by sequencing in a study of regulatory T cells in long-lasting Graves disease. Study-level results: Persistent Graves' patients showed reduced TCR diversity versus newly diagnosed patients.

Combining iRepertoire HTBI primers with Arm-PCR of CDR3 regions, the authors built TCR beta libraries. One entry per CDR3 protein results from TCRdb running MiXCR on the multiplex PCR reads. The table shows 420,000 or so distinct CDR3 sequences, with roughly 15% occurring only once. The table lists this clonotype with many counts. Its antigen is unknown. The CDR3 extends over 13 amino acids. With V trimmed by 6 bases and J by 6 bases, 4 bases remained unmatched. Germline CDR1 reads MDHEN; CDR2 reads SYDVKM. The time point was: newly diagnosed GD, antithyroid drugs for less than 3 months. From RNA extracted from PBMCs, the TCR library was made. An endocrinology unit in Xi'an, China, supplied the patients. These data were also filed under a second study, of T cells in Graves' hyperthyroidism and ophthalmopathy. That work adds: An initial round of RT-PCR targeting the TCR CDR3 relied on the HTBI primer set.

This clonotype originated in a woman aged 18-29 years with Graves disease. The genes are TRBV28 and TRBJ2-2; TRBD1 aligns across 7 bases. Sequencing used peripheral blood mononuclear cells (PBMCs), obtained at new diagnosis, from a patient treated with antithyroid drugs. In nucleotides, the CDR3 is TGTGCCAGCAGAACAGGGGCCGCCGGGGAGCTGTTTTTT. As protein: CASRTGAAGELFF.